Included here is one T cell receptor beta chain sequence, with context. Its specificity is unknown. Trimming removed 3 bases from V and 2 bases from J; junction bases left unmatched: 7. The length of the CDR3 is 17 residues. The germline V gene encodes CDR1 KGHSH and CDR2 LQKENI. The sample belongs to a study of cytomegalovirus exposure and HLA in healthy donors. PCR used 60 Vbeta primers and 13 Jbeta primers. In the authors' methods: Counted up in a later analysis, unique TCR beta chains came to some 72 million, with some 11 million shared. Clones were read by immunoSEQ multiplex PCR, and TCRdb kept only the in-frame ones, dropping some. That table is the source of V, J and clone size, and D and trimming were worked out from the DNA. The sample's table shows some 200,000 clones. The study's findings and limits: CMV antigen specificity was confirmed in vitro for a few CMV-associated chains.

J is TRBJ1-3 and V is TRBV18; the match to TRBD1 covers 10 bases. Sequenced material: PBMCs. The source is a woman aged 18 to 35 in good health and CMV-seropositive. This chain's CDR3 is CASSPRTGGPAGNTIYF. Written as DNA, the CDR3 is TGTGCCAGCTCACCTCGGACAGGGGGTCCAGCTGGAAACACCATATATTTT.